The 30 T cell receptor beta chains below come from one sample, sequenced in a study of identical twins. TCRdb passed the 5' RACE reads through MiXCR, listing each CDR3 protein once. This table has 400,000 to 550,000 distinct CDR3 sequences, 20% to 25% appearing once. These data were likewise used in another study, on T cells expressing NK-cell markers.

Sequenced sample: CD4+ T cells sorted from blood. The receptor source for this set is a woman younger than 35 in good health.

This clonotype was observed at least ten times. The rearrangement joins TRBV3-1 to TRBJ1-2, with D perhaps matching TRBD1 (5 bases). Trimming shortened V by 5 bases and J by 4 bases, and 8 bases separated the two germline ends. Germline V gene data show CDR1 as LGHDT and CDR2 as YNNKEL (reference sequence). The CDR3 sequence is 12 residues long. The CDR3 is CASSADSYGYTF. The CDR3 DNA sequence: TGTGCCAGCAGCGCTGACAGCTATGGCTACACCTTC.

This clonotype was counted between two and nine times. V gene TRBV24-1 combines with J gene TRBJ2-3, with D unresolved. The CDR3 consists of 15 residues. V was shortened by 5 bases and J by 2 bases, with 13 bases between the two germline ends. Germline CDR1 is KGHDR and CDR2 is SFDVKD. For the CDR3, the DNA is TGTGCCACCAGTGGTTCCACCGAAAACACAGATACGCAGTATTTT. Translated, it gives CATSGSTENTDTQYF.

The chain has TRBV5-1 and TRBJ2-2; D is undetermined. V lost 5 bases to trimming and J lost 6 bases, with 17 bases between them. CDR1 SGHRS and CDR2 YFSETQ come from the germline V gene. This CDR3 is 15 amino acids long. The CDR3, as DNA: TGCGCCAGCAGGGAGACTGAACTCCCCCCCGGGGAGCTGTTTTTT. Amino acid sequence: CASRETELPPGELFF.

CDR3 protein: CASSFSIETQYF. The CDR3 bases are TGTGCCAGCAGTTTTTCAATAGAGACCCAGTACTTC. J is TRBJ2-5 and V is TRBV12-3 or TRBV12-4; no clear D gene. Trimming took off 3 bases at V and 4 bases at J, with 6 bases between the two ends. The CDR3 runs 12 residues.

This clonotype was counted ten times or more. This chain uses TRBV5-1 with TRBJ2-1; D is unresolved. CDR1 and CDR2 (germline): SGHRS, YFSETQ. The CDR3 consists of 15 residues. Trimming stripped 0 bases from V and 5 bases from J, with 12 bases between. Here the CDR3 DNA reads TGCGCCAGCAGCTTGGAGGCATTTACTAACAATGAGCAGTTCTTC. Its translation is CASSLEAFTNNEQFF. The variable domain in full, completed from reference TRBV5-1 and TRBJ2-1, reads KAGVTQTPRYLIKTRGQQVTLSCSPISGHRSVSWYQQTPGQGLQFLFEYFSETQRNKGNFPGRFSGRQFSNSRSEMNVSTLELGDSALYLCASSLEAFTNNEQFFGPGTRLTVL.

This clonotype was counted only a few times. The V and J genes are TRBV10-3 and TRBJ2-6; no firm D call. Germline V gene sequence: CDR1 ENHRY, CDR2 SYGVKD. Deletions cut 6 bases from V and 1 base from J, with 16 bases between. This CDR3 region has 17 residues. In DNA, the CDR3 is TGTGCCATCAGCCGAATATCCGGACGGTCTGGGGCCAACGTCCTGACTTTC. It translates to CAISRISGRSGANVLTF.

The chain employs TRBV5-4 and TRBJ2-3, with 7 bases lining up with TRBD1. CDR1 is SGHNT and CDR2 is YYREEE in the germline V gene (reference sequence). CDR3 size: 15 residues. The J segment lost 0 bases and the V segment lost 4 bases, leaving 5 bases of the junction unmatched. DNA of the CDR3: TGTGCCAGCAGCGACGACAGGGACAGCACAGATACGCAGTATTTT. This gives the protein CASSDDRDSTDTQYF.

This clonotype was seen a few times. The chain carries TRBV6-5 and TRBJ1-2; tentative D call: TRBD1 (5 bases). This CDR3 is built from 13 residues. V was pared by 2 bases and J by 7 bases, with 11 bases between. CDR1 is MNHEY and CDR2 is SVGAGI in the germline V gene. This CDR3 reads CASSYGTGGGYTF. In nucleotides, the CDR3 is TGTGCCAGCAGTTACGGGACCGGGGGTGGCTACACCTTC.

This clonotype was recorded a few times. The chain combines TRBV10-2 with TRBJ1-1, with TRBD1 as a possible D gene (5 bases). The CDR3 totals 13 residues. Per the germline V gene, CDR1 is WSHSY and CDR2 is SAAADI. Between the trimmed V and J ends, which lost 2 bases and 8 bases, there was a span of 12 bases. The CDR3, as DNA: TGCGCCAGCAGTGAGGGGGACGGGCGAGAAGCTTTCTTT. It codes for CASSEGDGREAFF.

The sample holds many counts of this clonotype. The genes are TRBV5-1 and TRBJ2-2; maybe TRBD1 (5 bases). CDR3 length equals 15 residues. The germline V gene has CDR1 SGHRS and CDR2 YFSETQ. V was clipped by 0 bases and J by 8 bases, with 14 bases between them. The CDR3 protein is CASSLEGAATGELFF. CDR3 nucleotides: TGCGCCAGCAGCTTGGAAGGGGCCGCCACTGGGGAGCTGTTTTTT.

This clonotype occurred many times. The CDR3, as DNA: TGTGCCAGCAGTTTAAGAGGGTCCGCTAACAATGAGCAGTTCTTC. The encoded protein is CASSLRGSANNEQFF. This chain links TRBV12-3 or TRBV12-4 with TRBJ2-1; D is perhaps TRBD2 (5 bases). V lost 2 bases and J 5 bases, leaving 13 bases between the germline ends. The CDR3 totals 15 residues.

This clonotype was seen a handful of times. V is TRBV6-5 and J is TRBJ2-3, with D maybe TRBD2 (6 bases). CDR1 and CDR2 (germline): MNHEY, SVGAGI. Between the trimmed V and J ends, which lost 4 bases and 0 bases, there was a span of 11 bases. The CDR3 is 15 amino acids. Here the CDR3 DNA reads TGTGCCAGCAGTTCCGGGAGCGGGAGCACAGATACGCAGTATTTT. Translated, it gives CASSSGSGSTDTQYF.

CDR3 loop: CAISEGWGQGNSEQYF. The CDR3 DNA reads as TGTGCCATCAGTGAAGGGTGGGGACAGGGGAACTCCGAGCAGTACTTC. The J gene is TRBJ2-7, the V gene TRBV10-3; 10 bases are shared with TRBD1. Germline V CDR1 and CDR2: ENHRY, SYGVKD. The CDR3 is 16 residues long. After removal of 3 bases from V and 6 bases from J, the junction contained 11 bases not matched to a gene.

The chain links TRBV11-2 to TRBJ2-5; D unclear. The CDR3 has 14 amino acids. V lost 1 base, J lost 5 bases, and 11 bases lay in between. CDR1 is SGHAT, CDR2 FQNNGV, per germline. DNA for the CDR3: TGTGCCAGCAGCTTAGGAGGTTTGGTGGAGACCCAGTACTTC. This codes for CASSLGGLVETQYF.

This clonotype has just a few counts. The chain carries TRBV29-1 and TRBJ1-1; D is possibly TRBD1 (6 bases). Trimming took off 7 bases at V and 4 bases at J, with 16 bases between the two ends. Per germline, CDR1 SQVTM and CDR2 ANQGSEA. This CDR3 spans 13 amino acids. As DNA, the CDR3 is TGCAGCGGATCCTACAGGGAAGGCACTGAAGCTTTCTTT. This codes for CSGSYREGTEAFF.

In this sample, this clonotype turned up a few times. V is TRBV7-2 and J is TRBJ2-5; 8 positions match TRBD1. Trimming removed 5 bases from V and 8 bases from J; junction bases left unmatched: 19. This CDR3 has 17 residues. Germline CDR1 and CDR2: SGHTA and FQGNSA. CDR3 DNA: TGTGCCAGCAGCCAAAATCCAGGGGGCCCACGTGGGGGTACCCAGTACTTC. Amino acid sequence: CASSQNPGGPRGGTQYF. Full variable domain (rest looked up from reference TRBV7-2 and TRBJ2-5): GAGVSQSPSNKVTEKGKDVELRCDPISGHTALYWYRQSLGQGLEFLIYFQGNSAPDKSGLPSDRFSAERTGGSVSTLTIQRTQQEDSAVYLCASSQNPGGPRGGTQYFGPGTRLLVL.

This clonotype turned up a few times. This chain uses TRBV5-1 with TRBJ2-1; D is ambiguous. Germline CDR1 and CDR2: SGHRS and YFSETQ. Trimming took 4 bases from V and 2 from J, leaving 10 bases between them. CDR3 length equals 14 residues. The CDR3 is CASSKGYTYNEQFF. The DNA of the CDR3 is TGCGCCAGCAGCAAAGGATACACCTACAATGAGCAGTTCTTC.

The gene calls are TRBV12-3 or TRBV12-4 and TRBJ1-2; D unclear. V was shortened by 3 bases and J by 0 bases, with 17 bases between the two germline ends. This CDR3 contains 17 residues. This CDR3 is CASSFLYGPKANYGYTF. DNA of the CDR3: TGTGCCAGCAGTTTCCTATACGGGCCAAAAGCTAACTATGGCTACACCTTC.

The chain combines TRBV6-2 or TRBV6-3 with TRBJ2-7; 7 bases map to TRBD1. CDR1 and CDR2 from the germline V gene are MNHEY and SVGEGT. The CDR3 length is 12 residues. V shed 5 bases and J 8 bases; nucleotides not matched to a gene: 6. The CDR3 DNA sequence: TGTGCCAGCAGTCCGAGGACAGGAAAGCAGTACTTC. Amino acid sequence: CASSPRTGKQYF.

The CDR3 nucleotides read TGTGCCAGCAGTTACTCGATGGGGCGGGGCGGGTCCTACGAGCAGTACTTC. Protein sequence: CASSYSMGRGGSYEQYF. This chain links TRBV6-5 with TRBJ2-7; possible D gene TRBD2, 6 bases. Germline lookup yields CDR1 MNHEY and CDR2 SVGAGI. The CDR3 runs to 17 residues. V was trimmed by 0 bases and J by 1 base, leaving 16 bases between them.

The J gene is TRBJ1-1, the V gene TRBV5-1; 7 nucleotides line up with TRBD1. V lost 0 bases and J lost 6; bases outside the gene matches: 8. Germline loops: CDR1 SGHRS, CDR2 YFSETQ. The CDR3 length is 15 residues. The DNA of the CDR3 is TGCGCCAGCAGCTTGGCTCTTACAGGGGAACCTGAAGCTTTCTTT. It codes for CASSLALTGEPEAFF.

This clonotype turned up a few times. The V gene is TRBV6-2 or TRBV6-3, the J gene TRBJ1-1; TRBD1 aligns across 7 bases. Per the germline V gene, CDR1 is MNHEY and CDR2 is SVGEGT. There are 13 residues in the CDR3. After removal of 5 bases from V and 6 bases from J, the junction contained 6 bases not matched to a gene. For the CDR3, the DNA is TGTGCCAGCAGTCGACGACAGGGACCTGAAGCTTTCTTT. As protein: CASSRRQGPEAFF.

The chain combines TRBV6-4 with TRBJ2-3; the match to TRBD2 covers 8 bases. Trimming at V came to 3 bases and at J to 6 bases, leaving 5 bases not matched to a gene. Germline CDR1 and CDR2: MRHNA and SNTAGT. This CDR3 is 14 amino acids long. The CDR3 nucleotides are TGTGCCAGCAGTGAAGTAGCGGGGCCCGATACGCAGTATTTT. The encoded protein is CASSEVAGPDTQYF.

As regards this clonotype: A junction end diverges from the germline sequence, so it may reflect a read error. The V gene is TRBV12-3 or TRBV12-4, the J gene TRBJ1-1, with D possibly TRBD1 on 5 matching bases. The CDR3 runs to 14 residues. DNA for the CDR3: TGTGCCAGCAGCTCGAGGGGACGTAACAGTGAAGCTTTCTTT. This encodes CASSSRGRNSEAFF.

CDR3 in amino acids: CSVEAGGGKRRNEQFF. DNA of the CDR3: TGCAGCGTTGAGGCGGGAGGCGGAAAGAGGAGGAATGAGCAGTTCTTC. The rearrangement uses TRBV29-1 and TRBJ2-1; 8 bases match TRBD2. Germline CDR1 SQVTM, CDR2 ANQGSEA. V shed 3 bases and J 7 bases; nucleotides not matched to a gene: 14. The CDR3 spans 16 residues.

J is TRBJ2-7 and V is TRBV5-5; the D is unclear. The CDR3 spans 13 residues. Germline V CDR1 and CDR2: SGHKS, YYEKEE (reference sequence). Trimming left V 4 bases short and J 6 bases short, with 14 bases between. The CDR3 here is CASSKEPGSEQYF. The DNA of the CDR3 is TGTGCCAGCAGCAAAGAACCAGGAAGCGAGCAGTACTTC. The entire variable domain, with the rest obtained from reference TRBV5-5 and TRBJ2-7, is as follows: DAGVTQSPTHLIKTRGQQVTLRCSPISGHKSVSWYQQVLGQGPQFIFQYYEKEERGRGNFPDRFSARQFPNYSSELNVNALLLGDSALYLCASSKEPGSEQYFGPGTRLTVT.

V gene TRBV20-1 combines with J gene TRBJ2-3, with TRBD2 identical over 10 bases. Germline values: CDR1 DFQATT, CDR2 SNEGSKA (reference sequence). This CDR3 comprises 15 residues. Losses at the gene ends were 5 bases for V and 4 bases for J; bases not matched to a gene: 9. The CDR3 protein is CSARVAGGTPDTQYF. As DNA, the CDR3 is TGCAGTGCTCGTGTAGCGGGAGGAACCCCAGATACGCAGTATTTT.

This clonotype was detected only a few times. CDR3 bases: TGCAGTGCCTATAGCAGGGTCGCAAACACCATATATTTT. It is translated as CSAYSRVANTIYF. V gene TRBV20-1 combines with J gene TRBJ1-3, with a weak D call TRBD1 (5 bases). V was shortened by 6 bases and J by 6 bases, with 15 bases between the two germline ends. Germline V gene lookup returns CDR1 DFQATT and CDR2 SNEGSKA (reference sequence). The CDR3 consists of 13 residues.

The CDR3 nucleotides read TGTGCCAGCAAGCTCGAGGGGGCCGCGGGCTACACCTTC. Translating gives CASKLEGAAGYTF. This chain links TRBV6-1 with TRBJ1-2; 7 bases match TRBD1. Trimming at V came to 7 bases and at J to 8 bases, leaving 10 bases not matched to a gene. The CDR3 is 13 amino acids. The germline V gene encodes CDR1 MNHNS and CDR2 SASEGT.

This rearrangement joins TRBV7-2 to TRBJ1-1, with D unclear. Trimming shortened V by 5 bases and J by 6 bases, and 13 bases separated the two germline ends. Germline loops: CDR1 SGHTA, CDR2 FQGNSA. This CDR3 is built from 13 residues. The CDR3: CASSATRIPEAFF. Here the CDR3 DNA reads TGTGCCAGCAGCGCGACTCGGATTCCTGAAGCTTTCTTT.